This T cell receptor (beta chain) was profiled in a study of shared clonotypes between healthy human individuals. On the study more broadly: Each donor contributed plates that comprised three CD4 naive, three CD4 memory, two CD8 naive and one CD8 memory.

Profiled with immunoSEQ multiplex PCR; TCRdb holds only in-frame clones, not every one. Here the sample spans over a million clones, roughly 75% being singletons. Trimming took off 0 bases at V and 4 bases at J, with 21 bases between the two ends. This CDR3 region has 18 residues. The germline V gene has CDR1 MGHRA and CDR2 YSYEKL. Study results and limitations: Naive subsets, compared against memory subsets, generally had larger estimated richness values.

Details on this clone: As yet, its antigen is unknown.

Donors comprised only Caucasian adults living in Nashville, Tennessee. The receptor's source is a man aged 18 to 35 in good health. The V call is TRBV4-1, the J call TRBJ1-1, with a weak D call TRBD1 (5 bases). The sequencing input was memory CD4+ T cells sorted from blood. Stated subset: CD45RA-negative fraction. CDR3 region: CASSQDLHSMGGGTEAFF. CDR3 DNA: TGCGCCAGCAGCCAAGATTTACATAGCATGGGGGGGGGCACTGAAGCTTTCTTT.